This TCR beta chain was identified in a study of blood T cell repertoires in COVID-19. Study-wide background: PBMCs, B-cell-depleted T cells, or T cells were the source of the cDNA or gDNA that made up the material.

CDR1 is MNHEY, CDR2 SVGEGT, per germline. The CDR3 runs 14 residues. The V gene lost 3 bases and the J gene lost 7 bases, with 15 bases spanning the gap. Patients from Seattle were sampled longitudinally, starting during active infection. Here immunoSEQ multiplex PCR was the method, and the copy in TCRdb shows in-frame clones only, minus some. The sample includes roughly 250,000 clones, 80% to 90% seen only once; the top ten take about 12%. This chain uses TRBV6-2 or TRBV6-3 with TRBJ1-1, with D perhaps TRBD1 (5 bases). Sequencing input: peripheral blood. The TCR sequence derives from a woman aged 25-40 years with COVID-19, enrolled during active disease. The CDR3: CASSYWAGKDEAFF. CDR3 DNA: TGTGCCAGCAGTTATTGGGCAGGGAAGGATGAAGCTTTCTTT.